This T cell receptor (beta chain) was recorded in a study of OX40 agonist ivuxolimab in advanced cancers. Study background: Across the patients, intravenous ivuxolimab was delivered every 2 weeks at 0.01 to 10 mg/kg. The study enrolled dose-escalation patients with hepatocellular carcinoma, melanoma, renal cell or head and neck cancer.

This CDR3 spans 13 amino acids. Germline CDR1 reads MNHNY; CDR2 reads SVGAGI (reference sequence). V lost 6 bases to trimming and J lost 0 bases, with 8 bases between them. This clone appeared once. Its antigen remains unidentified. General study findings and limits: Expanded clones tended on average to be more numerous among CD8+ T cells than CD4+.

This table comes from immunoSEQ multiplex PCR, and its TCRdb copy is limited to in-frame clones, with some not included. The sample has roughly 74,000 clones, about four fifths seen once. The input for sequencing was CD4+ or CD8+ T cells sorted from blood, taken in a trial of the OX40 agonist ivuxolimab. The V gene is TRBV6-6, the J gene TRBJ1-1; tentatively, D is TRBD1 (5 bases). The clonotype was recovered from an adult with an advanced solid tumor such as melanoma, head and neck, liver or kidney cancer. DNA of the CDR3: TGTGCCAGCAGCACAGGCATGAACACTGAAGCTTTCTTT. Translated, it gives CASSTGMNTEAFF.